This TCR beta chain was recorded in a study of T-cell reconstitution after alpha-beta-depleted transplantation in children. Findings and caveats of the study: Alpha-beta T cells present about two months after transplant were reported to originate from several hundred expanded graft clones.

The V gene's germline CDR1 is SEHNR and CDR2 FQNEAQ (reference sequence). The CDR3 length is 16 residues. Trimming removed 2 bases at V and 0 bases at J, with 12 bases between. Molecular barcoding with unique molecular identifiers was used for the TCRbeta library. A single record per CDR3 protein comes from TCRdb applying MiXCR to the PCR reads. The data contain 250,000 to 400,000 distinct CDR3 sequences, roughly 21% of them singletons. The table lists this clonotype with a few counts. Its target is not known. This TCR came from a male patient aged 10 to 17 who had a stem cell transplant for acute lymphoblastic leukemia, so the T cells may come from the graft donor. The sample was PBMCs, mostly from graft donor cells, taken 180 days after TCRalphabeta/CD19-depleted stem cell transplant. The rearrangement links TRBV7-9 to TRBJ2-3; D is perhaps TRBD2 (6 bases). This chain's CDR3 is CASSLWREPSTDTQYF. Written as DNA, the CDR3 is TGTGCCAGCAGCTTATGGCGGGAACCCAGCACAGATACGCAGTATTTT.